This T cell receptor beta chain was retrieved from a study of early T cells in non-severe SARS-CoV-2 infection. Study-level background: Unpaired chains resulted from sequencing bulk RNA of unsorted whole blood.

This clonotype was recorded at least ten times. Its antigen is currently unknown. Study-level results: CD4 and private specificities were missed by VDJdb matching, which favored anti-spike CD8 responses.

Individually, cDNA molecules had unique molecular identifiers attached to them. TCRdb used MiXCR to reprocess the 5' RACE reads, holding one entry per CDR3 protein. The data hold around 28,000 distinct CDR3 sequences, with 5.7% observed a single time. Sequencing was performed on whole blood. This sequence was found in an adult who was a healthcare worker with PCR-confirmed SARS-CoV-2 infection or an uninfected control (not recorded which).

The DNA for the CDR3 is TGCGCCAGCAGCTTGGGGTTCCTAGCGGAAAACACCGGGGAGCTGTTTTTT. It is translated as CASSLGFLAENTGELFF. This chain uses TRBV5-1 with TRBJ2-2; the match to TRBD2 covers 7 bases. Per germline, CDR1 SGHRS and CDR2 YFSETQ. The V and J ends lost 0 bases and 2 bases, in that order; junction bases with no gene match: 7. The CDR3 runs to 17 residues.